This T cell receptor beta chain was retrieved from a study of OX40 agonist ivuxolimab in advanced cancers. Sampling times: baseline, cycle 4 day 1, cycle 7 day 1. TCRdb keeps only in-frame clones here, not all; method: immunoSEQ multiplex PCR. The sample yields roughly 100,000 clones, about 92% seen once. Germline-derived CDR1 and CDR2 are KGHSH and LQKENI. V lost 5 bases, J lost 1 base, and 8 bases lay in between. The CDR3 contains 13 residues. Findings and caveats of the study: CD4+ and CD8+ T cells in blood underwent clonal expansion by week 6 at 0.1 to 3.0 mg/kg.

In the case of this clone: Antigen specificity is unknown.

The TCR sequence derives from an adult with an advanced solid tumor such as melanoma, head and neck, liver or kidney cancer. The rearrangement uses TRBV18 and TRBJ2-5, with D perhaps matching TRBD1 (6 bases). Material: CD4+ or CD8+ T cells sorted from blood, obtained in a trial of the OX40 agonist ivuxolimab. CDR3 sequence (DNA): TGTGCCAGCTCAGAGGACAGCCAAGAGACCCAGTACTTC. Its protein is CASSEDSQETQYF.